The TCR beta chain described here comes from a study of T cell repertoires in cytomegalovirus infection. Broader study findings: CMV-specific TCR beta clonotypes restricted by HLA-C dominated the ex vivo response.

CDR1 and CDR2 (germline): MNHEY, SVGEGT. The CDR3 totals 16 residues. The V end lost 6 bases, the J end lost 0 bases, and 17 bases lay between the germline ends. This clonotype was detected ten times or more. Its antigen remains unknown. TCRdb reanalysed the reads using MiXCR and keeps one entry per CDR3 protein. The sample holds approximately 320,000 distinct CDR3 sequences, over 7.5% seen once. The V gene is TRBV6-2 or TRBV6-3, the J gene TRBJ1-2; D unresolved. The sequenced sample consisted of PBMCs. The receptor's source is a human donor in good health (CMV status not recorded). Some clones in this sample may be carry-over from other donors' samples. The CDR3 DNA is TGTGCCAGCAGCTCTTCATTATTTCCTCCTAACTATGGCTACACCTTC. The encoded protein is CASSSSLFPPNYGYTF.